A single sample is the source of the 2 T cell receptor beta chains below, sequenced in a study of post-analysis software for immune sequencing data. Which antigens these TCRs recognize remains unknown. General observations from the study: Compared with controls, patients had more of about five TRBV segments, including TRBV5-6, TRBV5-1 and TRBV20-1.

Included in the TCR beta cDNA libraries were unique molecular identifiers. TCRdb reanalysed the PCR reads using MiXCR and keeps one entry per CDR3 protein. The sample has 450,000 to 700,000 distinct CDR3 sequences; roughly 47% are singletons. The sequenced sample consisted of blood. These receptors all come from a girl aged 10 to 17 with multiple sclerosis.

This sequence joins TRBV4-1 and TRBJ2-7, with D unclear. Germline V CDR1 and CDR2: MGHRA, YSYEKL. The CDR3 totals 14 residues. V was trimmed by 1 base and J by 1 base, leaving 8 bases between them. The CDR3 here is CASSQAAMSYEQYF. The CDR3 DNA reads TGCGCCAGCAGCCAAGCGGCTATGTCCTACGAGCAGTACTTC.

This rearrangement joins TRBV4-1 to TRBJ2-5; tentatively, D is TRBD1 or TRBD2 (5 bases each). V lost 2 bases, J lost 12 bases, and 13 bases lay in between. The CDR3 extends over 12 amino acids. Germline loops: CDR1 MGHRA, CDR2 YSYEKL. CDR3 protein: CASSQPMGEKYF. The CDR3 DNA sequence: TGCGCCAGCAGCCAACCCATGGGGGAGAAGTACTTC.